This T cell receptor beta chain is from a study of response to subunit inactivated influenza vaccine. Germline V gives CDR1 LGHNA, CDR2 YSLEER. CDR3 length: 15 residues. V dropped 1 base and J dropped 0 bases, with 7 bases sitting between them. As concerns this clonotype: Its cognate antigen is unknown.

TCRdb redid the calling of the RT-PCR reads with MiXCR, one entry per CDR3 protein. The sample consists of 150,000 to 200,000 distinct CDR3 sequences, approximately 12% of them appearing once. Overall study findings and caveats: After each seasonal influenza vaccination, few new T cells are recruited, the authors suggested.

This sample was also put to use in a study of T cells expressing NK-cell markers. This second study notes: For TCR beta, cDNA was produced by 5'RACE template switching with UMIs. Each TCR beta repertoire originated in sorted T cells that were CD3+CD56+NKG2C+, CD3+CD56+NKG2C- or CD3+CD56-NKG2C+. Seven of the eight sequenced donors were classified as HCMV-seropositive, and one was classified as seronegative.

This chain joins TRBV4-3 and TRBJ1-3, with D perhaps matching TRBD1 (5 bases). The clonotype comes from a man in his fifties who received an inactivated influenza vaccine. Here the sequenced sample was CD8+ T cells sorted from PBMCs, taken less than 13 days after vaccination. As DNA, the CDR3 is TGCGCCAGCAGCCAAGGGAGGGGCTCTGGAAACACCATATATTTT. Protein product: CASSQGRGSGNTIYF.